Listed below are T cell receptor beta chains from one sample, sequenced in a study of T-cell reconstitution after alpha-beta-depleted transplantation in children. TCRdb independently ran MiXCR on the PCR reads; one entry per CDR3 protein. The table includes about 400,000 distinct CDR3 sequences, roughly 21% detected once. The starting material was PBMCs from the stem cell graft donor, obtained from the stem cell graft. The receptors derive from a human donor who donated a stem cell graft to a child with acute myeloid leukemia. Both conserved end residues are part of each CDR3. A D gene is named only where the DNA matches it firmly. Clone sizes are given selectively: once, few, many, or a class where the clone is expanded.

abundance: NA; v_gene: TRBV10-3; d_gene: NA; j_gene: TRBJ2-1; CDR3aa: CAISVGSLVSYNEQFF; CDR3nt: TGTGCCATCAGTGTGGGGTCACTAGTTTCCTACAATGAGCAGTTCTTC
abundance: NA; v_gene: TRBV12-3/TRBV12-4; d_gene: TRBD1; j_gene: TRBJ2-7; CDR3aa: CASSNTGQGAGYEQYF; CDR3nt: TGTGCCAGCAGCAACACAGGGCAGGGGGCCGGTTACGAGCAGTACTTC
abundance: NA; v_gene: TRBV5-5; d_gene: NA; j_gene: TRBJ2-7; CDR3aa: CASRRGGSNYEQYF; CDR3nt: TGTGCCAGCAGACGAGGTGGCTCCAACTACGAGCAGTACTTC
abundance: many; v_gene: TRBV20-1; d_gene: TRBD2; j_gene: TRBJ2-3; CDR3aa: CSAGSSGLTDTQYF; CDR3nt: TGCAGTGCTGGGTCTAGCGGTCTCACAGATACGCAGTATTTT
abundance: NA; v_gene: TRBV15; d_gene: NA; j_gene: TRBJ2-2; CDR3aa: CATSRDVGADTGELFF; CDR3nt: TGTGCCACCAGCAGAGACGTGGGGGCCGACACCGGGGAGCTGTTTTTT
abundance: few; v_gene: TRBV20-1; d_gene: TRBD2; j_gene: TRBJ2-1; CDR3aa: CSAIGQRETNEQFF; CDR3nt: TGCAGTGCTATCGGCCAGCGGGAGACCAATGAGCAGTTCTTC
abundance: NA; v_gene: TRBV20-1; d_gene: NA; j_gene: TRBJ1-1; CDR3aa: CSARVRVVGSEAFF; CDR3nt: TGCAGTGCTAGAGTCAGGGTGGTGGGCAGTGAAGCTTTCTTT
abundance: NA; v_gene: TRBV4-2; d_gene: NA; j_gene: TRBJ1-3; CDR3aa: CASSQDVGRAGNTIYF; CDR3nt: TGTGCCAGCAGCCAAGATGTGGGTAGGGCTGGAAACACCATATATTTT
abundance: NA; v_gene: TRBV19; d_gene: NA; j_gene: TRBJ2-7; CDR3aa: CASSTRRGTTYEQYF; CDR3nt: TGTGCCAGTAGTACTCGGCGAGGAACGACCTACGAGCAGTACTTC
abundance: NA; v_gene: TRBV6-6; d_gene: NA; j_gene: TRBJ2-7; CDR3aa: CASKRSDYEQYF; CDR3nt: TGTGCCAGCAAACGATCGGACTACGAGCAGTACTTC
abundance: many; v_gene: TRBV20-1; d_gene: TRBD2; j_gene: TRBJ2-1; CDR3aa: CSARKTGTIYNEQFF; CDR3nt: TGCAGTGCTAGGAAGACCGGGACTATCTACAATGAGCAGTTCTTC
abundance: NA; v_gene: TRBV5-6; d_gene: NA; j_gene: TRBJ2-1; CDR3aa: CASSLGTVDGQFF; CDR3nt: TGTGCCAGCAGCTTGGGGACCGTCGATGGGCAGTTCTTC
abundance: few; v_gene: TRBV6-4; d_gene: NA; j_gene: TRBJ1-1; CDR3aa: CASSDQPYGVGEAFF; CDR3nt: TGTGCCAGCAGTGACCAGCCGTACGGCGTCGGTGAAGCTTTCTTT
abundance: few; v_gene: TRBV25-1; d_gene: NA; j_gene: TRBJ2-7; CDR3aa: CASSEYFSFDEYEQYF; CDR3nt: TGTGCCAGCAGTGAATATTTCTCGTTCGACGAGTACGAGCAGTACTTC
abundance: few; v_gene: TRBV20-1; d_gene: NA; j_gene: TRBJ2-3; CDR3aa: CSAPPRAGTDTQYF; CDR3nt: TGCAGTGCCCCACCTAGGGCTGGCACAGATACGCAGTATTTT
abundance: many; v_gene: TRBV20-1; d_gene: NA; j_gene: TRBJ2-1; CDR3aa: CSASSGLQYYNEQFF; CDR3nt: TGCAGTGCTAGTTCTGGACTACAGTACTACAATGAGCAGTTCTTC